This T cell receptor beta chain came from a study of T-cell reconstitution after alpha-beta-depleted transplantation in children. This clonotype was counted a few times. Trimming stripped 3 bases from V and 9 bases from J, with 15 bases between. Germline CDR1 reads SEHNR; CDR2 reads FQNEAQ (reference sequence). The CDR3 is 15 residues long. Library preparation (for TCRbeta) was performed with unique molecular identifiers. TCRdb redid the calling of the PCR reads with MiXCR, one entry per CDR3 protein. Of 400,000 to 450,000 distinct CDR3 sequences in the sample, around two fifths were seen once. Material: PBMCs, obtained before TCRalphabeta/CD19-depleted stem cell transplant. The chain carries TRBV7-9 and TRBJ1-6; TRBD1 might be the D (6 bases). The source is a girl aged 2 to 10 with aplastic anemia, due to receive a stem cell transplant. In nucleotides, the CDR3 is TGTGCCAGCAGCTTCCACCGGGGGGCAGCTTCACCCCTCCACTTT. As protein: CASSFHRGAASPLHF.